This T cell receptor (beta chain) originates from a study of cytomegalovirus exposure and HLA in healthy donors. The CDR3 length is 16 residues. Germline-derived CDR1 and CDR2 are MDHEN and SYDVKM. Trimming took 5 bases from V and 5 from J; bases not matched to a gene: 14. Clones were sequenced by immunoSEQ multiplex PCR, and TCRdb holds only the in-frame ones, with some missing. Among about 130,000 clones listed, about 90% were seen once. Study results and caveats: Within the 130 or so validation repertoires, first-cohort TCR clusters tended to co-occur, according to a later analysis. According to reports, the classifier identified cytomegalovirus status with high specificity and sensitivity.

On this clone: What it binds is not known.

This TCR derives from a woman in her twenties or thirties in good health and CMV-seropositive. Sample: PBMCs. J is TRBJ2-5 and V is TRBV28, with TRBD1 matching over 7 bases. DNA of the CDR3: TGTGCCAGCAGTAACCCGACTTTAGACAGGGAGGAGACCCAGTACTTC. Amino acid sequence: CASSNPTLDREETQYF.